The rows below give T cell receptor beta chains drawn from one sample of a study of cytomegalovirus exposure and HLA in healthy donors. Sequenced by immunoSEQ multiplex PCR; TCRdb stores in-frame clones only, minus some. The sample gives over 110,000 clones, 80% to 90% of which show up once; about 2.8% is in the top ten. Material for sequencing was PBMCs. These receptors were obtained from a man younger than 30 in good health and CMV-seronegative. The CDR3 runs from the conserved cysteine through the conserved F or W. A D gene is named only where the DNA matches it firmly. The size entry is marked missing in some rows and otherwise reads once, few, many or a size class.

>TRBJ2-3|TRBV9|NA|NA
CASSVERYTDTQYF
TGTGCCAGCAGCGTAGAGAGGTACACAGATACGCAGTATTTT
>TRBJ2-2|TRBV6-1|NA|once
CASSGAGADGELFF
TGTGCCAGCAGTGGGGCAGGGGCGGACGGGGAGCTGTTTTTT
>TRBJ1-5|TRBV28|NA|NA
CASSFVQGHQPQHF
TGTGCCAGCAGTTTTGTGCAGGGGCATCAGCCCCAGCATTTT
>TRBJ2-7|TRBV5-1|TRBD1|NA
CASSTSTGGAYEQYF
TGCGCCAGCAGCACTTCGACAGGGGGGGCCTACGAGCAGTACTTC
>TRBJ1-4|TRBV30|NA|NA
CAWRSTGFNEKLFF
TGTGCCTGGAGGTCCACGGGGTTCAATGAAAAACTGTTTTTT
>TRBJ1-2|TRBV7-8|NA|NA
CASSLAYPNYGYTF
TGTGCCAGCAGCTTAGCGTATCCTAACTATGGCTACACCTTC
>TRBJ2-5|TRBV7-9|NA|NA
CASSLRTSRGQETQYF
TGTGCCAGCAGCTTACGGACATCCCGGGGGCAAGAGACCCAGTACTTC
>TRBJ1-3|TRBV19|NA|NA
CASSNPLVRRSGNTIYF
TGTGCCAGTAGTAACCCCCTCGTGCGGCGCTCTGGAAACACCATATATTTT
>TRBJ2-7|TRBV11-2|NA|NA
CASSAYGNPTYEQYF
TGTGCCAGCAGCGCCTACGGGAACCCCACCTACGAGCAGTACTTC
>TRBJ1-5|TRBV7-9|TRBD1|once
CATGQPNQPQHF
TGTGCCACGGGACAGCCAAATCAGCCCCAGCATTTT
>TRBJ2-5|TRBV7-2|NA|once
CASSLNGGRGQETQYF
TGTGCCAGCAGCTTAAATGGGGGGCGGGGGCAAGAGACCCAGTACTTC
>TRBJ1-6|TRBV7-2|TRBD1|NA
CASSPGTGGSPLHF
TGTGCCAGCAGCCCCGGGACAGGGGGATCACCCCTCCACTTT
>TRBJ1-1|TRBV5-1|NA|NA
CASSFAGVLGAAEAFF
TGCGCCAGCAGCTTTGCAGGGGTACTTGGGGCGGCTGAAGCTTTCTTT
>TRBJ2-7|TRBV11-2|NA|once
CASSANEQYF
TGTGCCAGCAGCGCGAACGAGCAGTACTTC
>TRBJ1-1|TRBV27|NA|NA
CASSGGGTEAFF
TGTGCCAGCAGCGGAGGTGGCACTGAAGCTTTCTTT
>TRBJ2-2|TRBV9|TRBD1|NA
CASSERTGNTGELFF
TGTGCCAGCAGCGAGAGGACAGGAAACACCGGGGAGCTGTTTTTT
>TRBJ1-1|TRBV29-1|TRBD1|NA
CSVSDRGTEAFF
TGCAGCGTCTCAGACAGGGGAACTGAAGCTTTCTTT
>TRBJ1-1|TRBV11-2|NA|NA
CASLGQPNTEAFF
TGTGCCAGCTTGGGACAACCGAACACTGAAGCTTTCTTT
>TRBJ1-3|TRBV15|TRBD1|once
CATSRDRQGGPGNTIYF
TGTGCCACCAGCAGAGATCGACAGGGAGGCCCTGGAAACACCATATATTTT
>TRBJ1-5|TRBV2|NA|NA
CASNLKEYQPQHF
TGTGCCAGCAATCTTAAGGAGTACCAGCCCCAGCATTTT
>TRBJ2-4|TRBV2|NA|once
CASHQPPEGAKNIQYF
TGTGCCAGCCACCAACCCCCAGAGGGAGCGAAAAACATTCAGTACTTC
>TRBJ1-6|TRBV5-6|TRBD1|NA
CASSSDRGLSPLHF
TGTGCCAGCAGCTCAGACAGGGGGCTTTCACCCCTCCACTTT
>TRBJ1-6|TRBV5-4|TRBD1|few
CASSGQGISPLHF
TGTGCCAGCAGCGGACAGGGTATTTCACCCCTCCACTTT
>TRBJ1-1|TRBV18|NA|NA
CASSLQRQVYGTEAFF
TGTGCCAGCTCGCTCCAGAGACAGGTTTATGGCACTGAAGCTTTCTTT
>TRBJ2-7|TRBV28|TRBD2|few
CASSTPSGGMVYEQYF
TGTGCCAGCAGTACCCCGTCGGGGGGGATGGTCTACGAGCAGTACTTC
>TRBJ2-5|TRBV9|NA|NA
CASSVTGGPGETQYF
TGTGCCAGCAGCGTAACCGGGGGGCCGGGGGAGACCCAGTACTTC
>TRBJ2-1|TRBV11-2|TRBD2|NA
CASSLSQAGVVQFF
TGTGCCAGCAGCTTAAGTCAAGCGGGAGTTGTTCAGTTCTTC
>TRBJ1-2|TRBV25-1|NA|NA
CASSEQGRYGYTF
TGTGCCAGCAGTGAACAGGGCCGGTATGGCTACACCTTC
>TRBJ2-7|TRBV5-1|NA|NA
CASSSSAYPGEQYF
TGCGCCAGCAGCTCCTCGGCTTACCCGGGCGAGCAGTACTTC
>TRBJ1-4|TRBV6-1|NA|NA
CASRERGGSSNEKLFF
TGTGCCAGCAGGGAACGCGGGGGCTCGTCTAATGAAAAACTGTTTTTT
>TRBJ1-2|TRBV5-1|NA|NA
CASSLAQGNGYTF
TGCGCCAGCAGCTTGGCTCAGGGGAACGGCTACACCTTC
>TRBJ2-7|TRBV18|TRBD1|few
CASSPNPGQDHEQYF
TGTGCCAGCTCACCGAATCCGGGACAGGACCACGAGCAGTACTTC
>TRBJ2-3|TRBV5-1|TRBD2|few
CASSSSSGGGTDTQYF
TGCGCCAGCAGCTCCTCTAGCGGGGGGGGTACAGATACGCAGTATTTT
>TRBJ1-4|TRBV5-1|TRBD1|NA
CASSLGTGEERLFF
TGCGCCAGCAGCTTGGGGACAGGGGAAGAAAGACTGTTTTTT
>TRBJ2-2|TRBV2|TRBD2|NA
CASRGLAGGVGELFF
TGTGCCAGCAGGGGACTAGCGGGAGGGGTCGGGGAGCTGTTTTTT
>TRBJ2-7|TRBV10-3|NA|NA
CAIGRDRAYEQYF
TGTGCCATCGGACGGGATCGGGCCTACGAGCAGTACTTC
>TRBJ2-1|TRBV11-2|NA|NA
CASSFIVDEQFF
TGTGCCAGCAGCTTTATAGTAGATGAGCAGTTCTTC
>TRBJ2-4|TRBV30|NA|NA
CAWSVRGDQYF
TGTGCCTGGAGTGTACGGGGAGATCAGTACTTC
>TRBJ2-2|TRBV28|TRBD2|NA
CASSFPLAGLRSSGELFF
TGTGCCAGCAGTTTCCCCCTAGCGGGCCTGAGGAGCTCCGGGGAGCTGTTTTTT
>TRBJ2-2|TRBV7-6|TRBD2|NA
CASSSRREINSGELFF
TGTGCCAGCAGCTCCAGGCGGGAGATCAACTCCGGGGAGCTGTTTTTT
>TRBJ2-7|TRBV27|TRBD2|NA
CASSYSQGGGWSYEQYF
TGTGCCAGCTCATACTCCCAGGGCGGGGGGTGGTCCTACGAGCAGTACTTC
>TRBJ2-7|TRBV7-2|NA|NA
CASSTRPASASSYEQYF
TGTGCCAGCAGCACTCGTCCGGCTAGCGCTAGCTCCTACGAGCAGTACTTC
>TRBJ2-2|TRBV18|TRBD1|NA
CASSPRDRGRGGELFF
TGTGCCAGCTCACCAAGGGACAGGGGGCGAGGCGGGGAGCTGTTTTTT
>TRBJ2-1|TRBV5-8|TRBD2|NA
CASSLVGTSGFYNEQFF
TGTGCCAGCAGCCTAGTTGGGACTAGCGGGTTTTACAATGAGCAGTTCTTC
>TRBJ2-7|TRBV5-4|TRBD2|once
CASSSKGTSGGKSALYEQYF
TGTGCCAGCAGCTCGAAGGGAACTAGCGGGGGGAAGAGCGCACTCTACGAGCAGTACTTC
>TRBJ2-3|TRBV7-8|NA|few
CASSTRPRASGDTQYF
TGTGCCAGCAGCACTCGCCCCAGGGCCTCAGGAGATACGCAGTATTTT
>TRBJ1-6|TRBV5-1|TRBD1|NA
CASSDGQGGSYNSPLHF
TGCGCCAGCAGCGACGGACAGGGTGGATCCTATAATTCACCCCTCCACTTT
>TRBJ1-1|TRBV27|NA|NA
CASSVVGHNTEAFF
TGTGCCAGCAGTGTCGTGGGGCATAACACTGAAGCTTTCTTT
>TRBJ2-7|TRBV4-1|NA|NA
CASSQDARNEQYF
TGCGCCAGCAGCCAAGATGCCAGAAACGAGCAGTACTTC